This entry is about one TCR beta chain. The V end was cut by 3 bases, the J end by 5 bases, with 10 bases between. The CDR3 is made up of 13 amino acids. The data derive from a study of blood T cell repertoires in COVID-19. About the research overall: COVID-19 samples, acute and convalescent, were from the United States, Italy and Spain. T cells, B-cell-depleted T cells, or PBMCs provided the cDNA or gDNA that served as material.

Assay used: immunoSEQ multiplex PCR; TCRdb lists only in-frame clones, some missing. Here the sample spans fewer than 300,000 clones, 65% to 90% being singletons. Sequencing was done on a sample of peripheral blood. The V call is TRBV12-3 or TRBV12-4, the J call TRBJ1-2; D not resolved. The sequence came from a man aged 50 to 59 with active or convalescent COVID-19. The CDR3 is CASSFGPGYGYTF. CDR3 DNA: TGTGCCAGCAGTTTTGGACCGGGGTATGGCTACACCTTC.